The rows below give T cell receptor beta chains drawn from one sample of a study of PD-1 blockade in classical Hodgkin lymphoma. The method was immunoSEQ multiplex PCR; TCRdb's version includes in-frame clones alone and lacks a portion of them. The sample carries fewer than 9,000 clones, roughly nine tenths recorded once. This sample comprised peripheral blood mononuclear cells (PBMCs), obtained before the fourth cycle of nivolumab. All receptors derive from a human donor with classical Hodgkin lymphoma. CDR3s include the opening cysteine and the closing phenylalanine or tryptophan. A D gene is named only where the DNA matches it firmly. Clone size is stated in some rows and not others, as once, few, many or a class when expanded.

d_call	clone_size	j_call	v_call	cdr3_length	cdr3_aa	cdr3_nt
-	-	TRBJ2-1	TRBV4-3	17	CASSQDRALSDYNEQFF	TGCGCCAGCAGCCAAGATCGGGCACTGAGTGATTACAATGAGCAGTTCTTC
TRBD2	once	TRBJ2-7	TRBV7-9	14	CASSSPGRAHEQYF	TGTGCCAGCAGCTCTCCGGGGAGGGCCCACGAGCAGTACTTC
TRBD2	once	TRBJ2-7	TRBV6-5	14	CASRRGGQGYEQYF	TGTGCCAGCAGAAGGGGAGGGCAAGGCTACGAGCAGTACTTC
-	-	TRBJ2-7	TRBV29-1	14	CSANRQGPGNEQYF	TGCAGCGCCAACCGTCAGGGGCCGGGTAACGAGCAGTACTTC
TRBD1	-	TRBJ1-2	TRBV4-1	15	CASSPRDSANYGYTF	TGCGCCAGCAGCCCTCGGGACAGTGCTAACTATGGCTACACCTTC
TRBD1	-	TRBJ1-4	TRBV6-1	13	CASRRDSVDRLFF	TGTGCCAGCAGACGGGACAGCGTAGATCGGCTGTTTTTT
TRBD1	-	TRBJ2-5	TRBV27	15	CASSPTGTGVETQYF	TGTGCCAGCAGTCCAACCGGGACAGGAGTGGAGACCCAGTACTTC
-	once	TRBJ1-2	TRBV7-2	15	CASSYGQQSSYGYTF	TGTGCCAGCAGCTACGGGCAACAGTCATCCTATGGCTACACCTTC
TRBD1	-	TRBJ2-2	TRBV29-1	15	CSVEADRGKTGELFF	TGCAGCGTTGAAGCGGACAGGGGAAAAACCGGGGAGCTGTTTTTT
TRBD2	-	TRBJ2-7	TRBV27	16	CASSLSPSGSAYEQYF	TGTGCCAGCAGTTTATCCCCTAGCGGATCTGCCTACGAGCAGTACTTC
-	-	TRBJ1-2	TRBV6-6	12	CARSRGNYGYTF	TGTGCCAGAAGTCGGGGGAACTATGGCTACACCTTC
-	-	TRBJ1-1	TRBV2	13	CASSVLPNTEAFF	TGTGCCAGCAGTGTTTTACCGAACACTGAAGCTTTCTTT
-	-	TRBJ2-3	TRBV5-6	13	CASSLEGTDTQYF	TGTGCCAGCAGCTTGGAAGGCACAGATACGCAGTATTTT
-	-	TRBJ2-5	TRBV13	16	CASSFRHRTPQETQYF	TGTGCCAGCAGCTTTCGTCACCGGACACCACAAGAGACCCAGTACTTC
-	-	TRBJ2-7	TRBV7-2	14	CASLVSSGPYEQYF	TGTGCCAGCCTTGTCTCCTCGGGGCCCTACGAGCAGTACTTC
TRBD1	-	TRBJ2-7	TRBV29-1	13	CSVATGENHEQYF	TGCAGCGTCGCGACAGGGGAGAACCACGAGCAGTACTTC
TRBD2	-	TRBJ2-1	TRBV7-6	14	CASSPTSGRLNSVF	TGTGCCAGCAGCCCGACCAGCGGGAGGCTCAATTCTGTCTTC
TRBD2	-	TRBJ2-3	TRBV13	16	CASSITSGTSTDTQYF	TGTGCCAGCAGCATTACTAGCGGCACTAGCACAGATACGCAGTATTTT
-	-	TRBJ2-3	TRBV9	16	CASSVEGVTSTDTQYF	TGTGCCAGCAGCGTAGAGGGGGTAACAAGCACAGATACGCAGTATTTT
-	-	TRBJ1-3	TRBV7-4	14	CASSPLGTGNTIYF	TGTGCCAGCAGCCCACTAGGGACTGGAAACACCATATATTTT
-	large	TRBJ2-7	TRBV10-3	14	CAISEEGLPYEQYF	TGTGCCATCAGTGAAGAGGGGTTGCCCTACGAGCAGTACTTC
-	hyperexpanded	TRBJ2-3	TRBV6-6	14	CASSYSLNRDTQYF	TGTGCCAGCAGTTACTCATTAAACAGAGATACGCAGTATTTT
-	-	TRBJ2-3	TRBV5-1	13	CASSSGMTDTQYF	TGCGCCAGCAGTTCAGGGATGACAGATACGCAGTATTTT
-	-	TRBJ1-1	TRBV5-1	15	CASSLVGNPDTEAFF	TGCGCCAGCAGCTTAGTAGGGAATCCCGACACTGAAGCTTTCTTT
-	-	TRBJ1-2	TRBV5-6	15	CASSLGTLANYGYTF	TGTGCCAGCAGCTTGGGCACCCTAGCTAACTATGGCTACACCTTC
-	-	TRBJ2-7	TRBV15	15	CATSRTGAGPYEQYF	TGTGCCACCAGCAGGACGGGAGCGGGTCCGTACGAGCAGTACTTC
-	once	TRBJ2-3	TRBV7-3	15	CASSPSRGLTDTQYF	TGTGCCAGCAGCCCCTCGCGAGGCCTCACAGATACGCAGTATTTT
-	-	TRBJ1-1	TRBV7-9	14	CASSSSPFWVRAFF	TGTGCCAGCAGCTCCTCCCCGTTTTGGGTTAGGGCTTTCTTT
-	-	TRBJ2-7	TRBV20-1	11	CSARDTYEQYF	TGCAGTGCTAGGGACACCTACGAGCAGTACTTC
-	-	TRBJ2-7	TRBV7-8	14	CASSLGWDTYEQYF	TGTGCCAGCAGCTTAGGTTGGGACACCTACGAGCAGTACTTC
-	-	TRBJ2-1	TRBV18	13	CASSDPWKFEQFF	TGTGCCAGCTCAGACCCTTGGAAGTTCGAGCAGTTCTTC
-	-	TRBJ1-2	TRBV9	15	CASSVAYDGSYGYTF	TGTGCCAGCAGCGTAGCCTACGACGGAAGCTATGGCTACACCTTC
-	-	TRBJ1-2	TRBV6-6	14	CASADRPPNYGYTF	TGTGCCAGCGCCGATCGGCCCCCTAACTATGGCTACACCTTC
-	few	TRBJ2-2	TRBV9	16	CASSVDQGPNTGELFF	TGTGCCAGCAGCGTAGACCAGGGGCCTAACACCGGGGAGCTGTTTTTT
TRBD2	-	TRBJ2-7	TRBV28	15	CASSPPILTSGSQYF	TGTGCCAGCAGTCCCCCGATCCTGACTAGCGGATCGCAGTACTTC
TRBD2	-	TRBJ2-5	TRBV11-2	15	CASSSPGGVQETQYF	TGTGCCAGCAGCTCCCCCGGGGGGGTCCAAGAGACCCAGTACTTC
TRBD2	-	TRBJ2-1	TRBV29-1	21	CSVEGGGLTSGRGSGHNEQFF	TGCAGCGTTGAAGGGGGCGGTTTGACTAGCGGGAGGGGTTCGGGCCACAATGAGCAGTTCTTC
-	-	TRBJ1-1	TRBV30	14	CAWSLGRVSTEAFF	TGTGCCTGGAGTCTCGGCAGGGTGAGCACTGAAGCTTTCTTT
TRBD1	-	TRBJ1-2	TRBV30	15	CAWSVQGAGGYGYTF	TGTGCCTGGAGTGTTCAGGGGGCCGGGGGCTATGGCTACACCTTC
-	-	TRBJ2-5	TRBV2	13	CASRGRLGETQYF	TGTGCCAGCAGGGGGAGACTAGGAGAGACCCAGTACTTC
-	once	TRBJ2-7	TRBV2	14	CASTNRATVAEQYF	TGTGCCAGCACAAATCGTGCTACCGTGGCTGAGCAGTACTTC
-	-	TRBJ2-2	TRBV28	14	CASTPGDRSGELFF	TGTGCCAGCACCCCTGGAGACAGGTCCGGGGAGCTGTTTTTT
-	-	TRBJ1-5	TRBV19	15	CASRGDGGDNQPQHF	TGTGCCAGTAGGGGCGATGGGGGGGACAATCAGCCCCAGCATTTT
-	-	TRBJ2-4	TRBV10-3	15	CAISDGTIAKNIQYF	TGTGCCATCAGTGACGGGACCATAGCCAAAAACATTCAGTACTTC
TRBD2	-	TRBJ2-1	TRBV7-2	18	CASSLVPRTGGRYNEQFF	TGTGCCAGCAGCTTAGTCCCCCGAACGGGAGGCCGATACAATGAGCAGTTCTTC
TRBD2	-	TRBJ2-7	TRBV5-1	13	CASTIGGVHEQYF	TGCGCCAGCACAATTGGGGGGGTCCACGAGCAGTACTTC
TRBD1	-	TRBJ2-7	TRBV30	14	CAWSLTGAGYEQYF	TGTGCCTGGAGTCTCACAGGGGCGGGCTACGAGCAGTACTTC
-	-	TRBJ1-5	TRBV27	16	CASSGKQGGVNQPQHF	TGTGCCAGCAGCGGTAAACAGGGAGGGGTCAATCAGCCCCAGCATTTT
TRBD2	once	TRBJ2-7	TRBV4-1	17	CASSQDVDSGIPYEQYF	TGCGCCAGCAGCCAAGATGTCGATAGCGGGATTCCCTACGAGCAGTACTTC
-	-	TRBJ1-2	TRBV30	14	CAWSVTRFNYGYTF	TGTGCCTGGAGTGTTACACGCTTTAACTATGGCTACACCTTC
-	-	TRBJ2-3	TRBV4-3	15	CASSHGSGSTDTQYF	TGCGCCAGCAGCCACGGGTCAGGGAGCACAGATACGCAGTATTTT
-	-	TRBJ2-7	TRBV4-1	14	CASSQETRVYEQYF	TGCGCCAGCAGCCAAGAAACTAGGGTCTACGAGCAGTACTTC
-	-	TRBJ2-5	TRBV10-1	15	CASSDGGPGQETQYF	TGCGCCAGCAGTGACGGGGGGCCGGGGCAAGAGACCCAGTACTTC
TRBD2	few	TRBJ2-1	TRBV9	11	CASAAGGEQFF	TGTGCCAGCGCAGCGGGAGGTGAGCAGTTCTTC
TRBD1	-	TRBJ2-7	TRBV6-5	13	CASSYGTGGEQYF	TGTGCCAGCAGTTATGGGACAGGGGGCGAGCAGTACTTC
TRBD2	-	TRBJ2-7	TRBV27	18	CASRIASGLAGGRVEQYF	TGTGCCAGCAGAATAGCCTCGGGACTAGCGGGAGGACGGGTCGAGCAGTACTTC